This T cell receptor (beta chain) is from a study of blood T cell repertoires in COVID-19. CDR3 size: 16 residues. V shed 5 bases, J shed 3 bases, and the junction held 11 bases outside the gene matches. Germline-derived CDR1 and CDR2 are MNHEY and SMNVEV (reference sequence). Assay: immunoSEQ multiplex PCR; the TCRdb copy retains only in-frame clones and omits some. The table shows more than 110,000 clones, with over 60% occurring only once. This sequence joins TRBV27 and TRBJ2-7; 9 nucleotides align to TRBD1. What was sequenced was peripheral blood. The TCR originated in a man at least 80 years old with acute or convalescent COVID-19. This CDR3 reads CASSTSRGTGFYEQYF. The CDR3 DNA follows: TGTGCCAGCAGTACCTCCCGCGGGACAGGGTTCTACGAGCAGTACTTC.